The rows below give T cell receptor beta chains drawn from one sample of a study of long-term antiretroviral therapy in people with HIV. Sequencing used immunoSEQ multiplex PCR; TCRdb keeps in-frame clones, though not all of them. The table shows fewer than 25,000 clones, with approximately 82% occurring only once. The input for sequencing was unsorted PBMCs, taken at the start of antiretroviral therapy. The source is a middle-aged man with HIV. The CDR3 runs from the conserved cysteine through the conserved F or W. A D gene is named only where the DNA matches it firmly. Not every row has a clone size; where given, it reads once, few, many or a size class.

CDR3 DNA: TGTGCCAGCGTCGGGGCGGATACGCAGTATTTT; CDR3 protein: CASVGADTQYF; D gene: NA; V gene: TRBV6-4; clone size: NA; J gene: TRBJ2-3
CDR3 DNA: TGTGCCAGCAGCCCCATCAGGAGTAACTATGGCTACACCTTC; CDR3 protein: CASSPIRSNYGYTF; D gene: NA; V gene: TRBV14; clone size: NA; J gene: TRBJ1-2
CDR3 DNA: TGTGCCACCTATCCCTCGTGGGGGATGGCTTTCTTT; CDR3 protein: CATYPSWGMAFF; D gene: NA; V gene: TRBV28; clone size: NA; J gene: TRBJ1-1
CDR3 DNA: TGTGCCAGCAGCGGGACAGGGGGAACTGAAGCTTTCTTT; CDR3 protein: CASSGTGGTEAFF; D gene: TRBD1; V gene: TRBV28; clone size: NA; J gene: TRBJ1-1
CDR3 DNA: TGTGCCAGCAGTGGGGACACGGCTTCTGGGGCCAACGTCCTGACTTTC; CDR3 protein: CASSGDTASGANVLTF; D gene: NA; V gene: TRBV6-4; clone size: NA; J gene: TRBJ2-6
CDR3 DNA: TGTGCCAGCATCCCCCGCGGGGGGTCTCGTATCAGGGTCTCTGGAAACACCATATATTTT; CDR3 protein: CASIPRGGSRIRVSGNTIYF; D gene: NA; V gene: TRBV9; clone size: NA; J gene: TRBJ1-3
CDR3 DNA: TGTGCCAGCAGCCCAAATTGGGAGACAGTGAACACTGAAGCTTTCTTT; CDR3 protein: CASSPNWETVNTEAFF; D gene: NA; V gene: TRBV11-2; clone size: NA; J gene: TRBJ1-1
CDR3 DNA: TGTGCCAGCAGTACGGACAGGGGAAATGGAGATACGCAGTATTTT; CDR3 protein: CASSTDRGNGDTQYF; D gene: TRBD1; V gene: TRBV2; clone size: NA; J gene: TRBJ2-3
CDR3 DNA: TGTGCCAGCATACGACACGGCCGGCAAGAGACCCAGTACTTC; CDR3 protein: CASIRHGRQETQYF; D gene: NA; V gene: TRBV5-6; clone size: NA; J gene: TRBJ2-5
CDR3 DNA: TGTGCCAGTAGGCCTGGGACTAGCGGATACAATGAGCAGTTCTTC; CDR3 protein: CASRPGTSGYNEQFF; D gene: TRBD2; V gene: TRBV19; clone size: NA; J gene: TRBJ2-1
CDR3 DNA: TGTGCCAGCAGCGCCTGGGACAACTCCTACGAGCAGTACTTC; CDR3 protein: CASSAWDNSYEQYF; D gene: NA; V gene: TRBV5-5; clone size: NA; J gene: TRBJ2-7
CDR3 DNA: TGCAGCGTTCCGGGAACAGAGACGGGCTACACCTTC; CDR3 protein: CSVPGTETGYTF; D gene: NA; V gene: TRBV29-1; clone size: medium-sized; J gene: TRBJ1-2
CDR3 DNA: TGTGCTAGTGGTTTATCAGTCGGGACCACCGGAGGCAATGAGCAGTTCTTC; CDR3 protein: CASGLSVGTTGGNEQFF; D gene: NA; V gene: TRBV12-5; clone size: once; J gene: TRBJ2-1
CDR3 DNA: TGTGCCAGCAGCGCCCTCGGGTCGAACACCGGGGAGCTGTTTTTT; CDR3 protein: CASSALGSNTGELFF; D gene: NA; V gene: TRBV9; clone size: NA; J gene: TRBJ2-2
CDR3 DNA: TGTGCCAGCAGCTTAATCTCTGATGAGCAGTTCTTC; CDR3 protein: CASSLISDEQFF; D gene: NA; V gene: TRBV7-8; clone size: NA; J gene: TRBJ2-1
CDR3 DNA: TGTGCCAGCAGCCAACGGGGGCCAAATCAGCCCCAGCATTTT; CDR3 protein: CASSQRGPNQPQHF; D gene: NA; V gene: TRBV7-2; clone size: once; J gene: TRBJ1-5
CDR3 DNA: TGTGCCATCAGTGAGTCAAGGACAGGGGGCGAAAAGCCCCAGCATTTT; CDR3 protein: CAISESRTGGEKPQHF; D gene: TRBD1; V gene: TRBV10-3; clone size: NA; J gene: TRBJ1-5
CDR3 DNA: TGCGCCAGCAGCCCGTGGACTAGCGGGGGGGCCGGAACCCAAAACATTCAGTACTTC; CDR3 protein: CASSPWTSGGAGTQNIQYF; D gene: TRBD2; V gene: TRBV5-1; clone size: NA; J gene: TRBJ2-4
CDR3 DNA: TGTGCCAGCACCCCGGGGACTAGCTTCGGTGAGCAGTTCTTC; CDR3 protein: CASTPGTSFGEQFF; D gene: TRBD2; V gene: TRBV27; clone size: NA; J gene: TRBJ2-1
CDR3 DNA: TGCGCCAGCAGCTTGGGGTGGAACAGGGTTGAGGAACCGCAAGCTTTCTTT; CDR3 protein: CASSLGWNRVEEPQAFF; D gene: NA; V gene: TRBV5-1; clone size: NA; J gene: TRBJ1-1
CDR3 DNA: TGTGCCAGCAGTCCGGGGGGAACCTACGAGCAGTACTTC; CDR3 protein: CASSPGGTYEQYF; D gene: TRBD2; V gene: TRBV28; clone size: NA; J gene: TRBJ2-7
CDR3 DNA: TGTGCCAGCAGTCTTTCTCAGACAGGCACCTACGAGCAGTACTTC; CDR3 protein: CASSLSQTGTYEQYF; D gene: NA; V gene: TRBV27; clone size: NA; J gene: TRBJ2-7
CDR3 DNA: TGCGCCAGCAGCTTGGTTTCGGGGGCGAAAGCGAACACCGGGGAGCTGTTTTTT; CDR3 protein: CASSLVSGAKANTGELFF; D gene: NA; V gene: TRBV5-1; clone size: NA; J gene: TRBJ2-2
CDR3 DNA: TGTGCCAGCAGTGACCGGACAGGGTATAATGGGCAGCTGTTTTTT; CDR3 protein: CASSDRTGYNGQLFF; D gene: TRBD1; V gene: TRBV27; clone size: NA; J gene: TRBJ2-2
CDR3 DNA: TGTGCCAGCAGCCGCGGGGGGGGAGGGATTACCTACGAGCAGTACTTC; CDR3 protein: CASSRGGGGITYEQYF; D gene: TRBD2; V gene: TRBV7-9; clone size: NA; J gene: TRBJ2-7
CDR3 DNA: TGTGCCATCAGGGGACAGGGGCCCTACGAGCAGTACTTC; CDR3 protein: CAIRGQGPYEQYF; D gene: TRBD1; V gene: TRBV10-3; clone size: NA; J gene: TRBJ2-7
CDR3 DNA: TGTGCCAGCAGTTCAAGGGGGGGCTCCTATAATTCACCCCTCCACTTT; CDR3 protein: CASSSRGGSYNSPLHF; D gene: NA; V gene: TRBV28; clone size: NA; J gene: TRBJ1-6
CDR3 DNA: TGCGCCAGCAGCCAGCACCGACAGGGCCCGGGTGATGGCTACACCTTC; CDR3 protein: CASSQHRQGPGDGYTF; D gene: TRBD1; V gene: TRBV4-3; clone size: medium-sized; J gene: TRBJ1-2
CDR3 DNA: TGTGCCAGCAGTTACGAGGGAAGGGATGGCTACACCTTC; CDR3 protein: CASSYEGRDGYTF; D gene: NA; V gene: TRBV6-5; clone size: NA; J gene: TRBJ1-2
CDR3 DNA: TGTGCCAGCAGCTTCCAGCGAAATTCACCCCTCCACTTT; CDR3 protein: CASSFQRNSPLHF; D gene: NA; V gene: TRBV7-8; clone size: NA; J gene: TRBJ1-6
CDR3 DNA: TGTGCCAGCAGAGACAGGACCTACAATGAGCAGTTCTTC; CDR3 protein: CASRDRTYNEQFF; D gene: NA; V gene: TRBV28; clone size: once; J gene: TRBJ2-1
CDR3 DNA: TGTGCCATCAGTGAAAGGGGACAAGAGACCCAGTACTTC; CDR3 protein: CAISERGQETQYF; D gene: NA; V gene: TRBV10-3; clone size: NA; J gene: TRBJ2-5
CDR3 DNA: TGTGCCATCAGTGGACAGGGGGTGAAAGGAAACACCATATATTTT; CDR3 protein: CAISGQGVKGNTIYF; D gene: TRBD1; V gene: TRBV10-3; clone size: few; J gene: TRBJ1-3
CDR3 DNA: TGTGCCAGCAGTGAATGGAGGGAGAACACTGAAGCTTTCTTT; CDR3 protein: CASSEWRENTEAFF; D gene: NA; V gene: TRBV6-1; clone size: NA; J gene: TRBJ1-1
CDR3 DNA: TGTGCCTGTTGGGGACAGGGGTACACCTTC; CDR3 protein: CACWGQGYTF; D gene: TRBD1; V gene: TRBV30; clone size: few; J gene: TRBJ1-2
CDR3 DNA: TGTGCCAGCAGCTTAGGGCGTAGGCGGGGTCCTACCGGGGAGCTGTTTTTT; CDR3 protein: CASSLGRRRGPTGELFF; D gene: NA; V gene: TRBV7-2; clone size: once; J gene: TRBJ2-2
CDR3 DNA: TGTGCCAGTAGTGTACGGGCCAAAAACATTCAGTACTTC; CDR3 protein: CASSVRAKNIQYF; D gene: NA; V gene: TRBV19; clone size: NA; J gene: TRBJ2-4
CDR3 DNA: TGTGCCAGCAGCTCAACTAAATCAGAGCCCCAGCATTTT; CDR3 protein: CASSSTKSEPQHF; D gene: NA; V gene: TRBV5-5; clone size: NA; J gene: TRBJ1-5
CDR3 DNA: TGCGCCAGCAGCCAAGATCTGGGCACTGAAGCTTTCTTT; CDR3 protein: CASSQDLGTEAFF; D gene: NA; V gene: TRBV4-3; clone size: NA; J gene: TRBJ1-1
CDR3 DNA: TGTGCCAGCAGTTTTTACAATGAGCAGTTCTTC; CDR3 protein: CASSFYNEQFF; D gene: NA; V gene: TRBV28; clone size: NA; J gene: TRBJ2-1
CDR3 DNA: TGTGCCAGCAGAGTTAGTGGGGGAGGGGACACCGGGGAGCTGTTTTTT; CDR3 protein: CASRVSGGGDTGELFF; D gene: TRBD2; V gene: TRBV2; clone size: NA; J gene: TRBJ2-2
CDR3 DNA: TGCAGCGTTGTGGGACGGGGGGAAAAACTGTTTTTT; CDR3 protein: CSVVGRGEKLFF; D gene: NA; V gene: TRBV29-1; clone size: NA; J gene: TRBJ1-4
CDR3 DNA: TGTGCCAGCAGCTTAGATGGGGAGGGCTACACTGAAGCTTTCTTT; CDR3 protein: CASSLDGEGYTEAFF; D gene: NA; V gene: TRBV11-3; clone size: NA; J gene: TRBJ1-1
CDR3 DNA: TGTGCCAGCAGCTCGGACAGGGGATACACCGGGGAGCTGTTTTTT; CDR3 protein: CASSSDRGYTGELFF; D gene: TRBD1; V gene: TRBV5-6; clone size: once; J gene: TRBJ2-2
CDR3 DNA: TGCAGCGTCCCCGGGACAGGGGACGGCTACACCTTC; CDR3 protein: CSVPGTGDGYTF; D gene: TRBD1; V gene: TRBV29-1; clone size: large; J gene: TRBJ1-2
CDR3 DNA: TGCGCCAGCAGCCAAGAAGGGAAAGGGGCCTACGAGCAGTACTTC; CDR3 protein: CASSQEGKGAYEQYF; D gene: NA; V gene: TRBV4-1; clone size: NA; J gene: TRBJ2-7
CDR3 DNA: TGTGCCACCAGCGGGGGAGGGCGCAGGGAGCAGTACTTC; CDR3 protein: CATSGGGRREQYF; D gene: TRBD2; V gene: TRBV15; clone size: NA; J gene: TRBJ2-7
CDR3 DNA: TGTGCCAGCAGCCCGACAGCAGGGGTTTACGAGCAGTACTTC; CDR3 protein: CASSPTAGVYEQYF; D gene: NA; V gene: TRBV5-6; clone size: NA; J gene: TRBJ2-7
CDR3 DNA: TGCGCCAGCAGCCAAGATACGAGCGGGTGGGGGACCGGGGAGCTGTTTTTT; CDR3 protein: CASSQDTSGWGTGELFF; D gene: NA; V gene: TRBV4-1; clone size: NA; J gene: TRBJ2-2
CDR3 DNA: TGTGCCAGCAGCTTAGCGGGCGAACCCCTCCACTTT; CDR3 protein: CASSLAGEPLHF; D gene: NA; V gene: TRBV11-2; clone size: few; J gene: TRBJ1-6
CDR3 DNA: TGTGCCAGCAGTGTAGCGGGAGGGCCCTACGAGCAGTACTTC; CDR3 protein: CASSVAGGPYEQYF; D gene: TRBD2; V gene: TRBV2; clone size: NA; J gene: TRBJ2-7
CDR3 DNA: TGTGCCAGCGGCGGAGACTATGGCTACACCTTC; CDR3 protein: CASGGDYGYTF; D gene: NA; V gene: TRBV5-8; clone size: NA; J gene: TRBJ1-2